These 4 T cell receptor beta chains were all obtained from the same sample, sequenced in a study of memory CD4+ T cells and cytomegalovirus serostatus. Method: immunoSEQ multiplex PCR; TCRdb's copy keeps in-frame clones and lacks some. The sample shows roughly 86,000 clones, about four fifths of them seen only once. The sort gate was single viable CD3+CD4+CD8-CD45RO+ cells for memory CD4+ T cells. The sequencing input was memory CD4+ T cells from blood. Every receptor here comes from an adult in good health and CMV-seropositive.

This chain connects TRBV2 to TRBJ2-7, with 7 bases aligning to TRBD1. The CDR3 spans 15 residues. The J segment lost 0 bases and the V segment lost 6 bases, leaving 8 bases of the junction unmatched. The germline gives CDR1 SNHLY, CDR2 FYNNEI. CDR3 coding DNA: TGTGCCAGCAGCATACCGGGACAGAACTCCTACGAGCAGTACTTC. Protein: CASSIPGQNSYEQYF.

The J gene is TRBJ2-2, the V gene TRBV9, with 12 nucleotides matching TRBD2. This CDR3 comprises 17 residues. The V segment lost 3 bases and the J segment 6 bases; nucleotides outside the gene matches: 9. Germline V gene data show CDR1 as SGDLS and CDR2 as YYNGEE. The CDR3: CASSAHTSGRSPGELFF. The CDR3 DNA follows: TGTGCCAGCAGCGCCCACACTAGCGGGAGGAGCCCCGGGGAGCTGTTTTTT.

This rearrangement joins TRBV7-9 to TRBJ1-1; D unclear. Germline V gene lookup returns CDR1 SEHNR and CDR2 FQNEAQ (reference sequence). CDR3 size: 14 residues. Trimming pared 1 base from V and 1 base from J, leaving 7 bases between. CDR3 protein: CASSLDLSNTEAFF. The CDR3 DNA sequence: TGTGCCAGCAGCTTAGACCTATCGAACACTGAAGCTTTCTTT. Looking up the rest from reference TRBV7-9 and TRBJ1-1 gives the full variable domain: DTGVSQNPRHKITKRGQNVTFRCDPISEHNRLYWYRQTLGQGPEFLTYFQNEAQLEKSRLLSDRFSAERPKGSFSTLEIQRTEQGDSAMYLCASSLDLSNTEAFFGQGTRLTVV.

J is TRBJ2-1 and V is TRBV7-2; tentatively, D is TRBD1 or TRBD2 (5 bases each). The CDR3 is 15 residues long. V lost 1 base and J 8 bases, leaving 15 bases between the germline ends. CDR1 SGHTA and CDR2 FQGNSA come from the germline V gene. CDR3 sequence reads: CASSLVVGTMDEQFF. CDR3 in DNA: TGTGCCAGCAGCTTAGTCGTGGGGACCATGGATGAGCAGTTCTTC.